This T cell receptor (beta chain) was captured in a study of T-cell reconstitution after alpha-beta-depleted transplantation in children. Study results and limitations: The origin of high day-60 TCRbeta diversity in some patients lay in surviving recipient T cells and thymic progenitors.

With 1 base clipped from V and 5 bases from J, the junction kept 7 bases outside the gene matches. There are 16 residues in the CDR3. Germline CDR1 reads SEHNR; CDR2 reads FQNEAQ (reference sequence). Unique molecular identifiers featured in how the TCRbeta library was prepared. In TCRdb, the PCR reads were re-called with MiXCR into one record per CDR3 protein. The sample contains approximately 270,000 distinct CDR3 sequences, 20% to 30% of which appear only once. Of note for this clonotype: Its antigen remains unknown.

The input for sequencing was PBMCs, mostly from graft donor cells, taken 360 days after TCRalphabeta/CD19-depleted stem cell transplant. The sequence came from a female patient between 2 and 15 years old who had a stem cell transplant for congenital amegakaryocytic thrombocytopenia, so the T cells may come from the graft donor. V is TRBV7-9 and J is TRBJ2-1, with 8 bases aligning to TRBD2. The CDR3 here is CASSLDSGGPHNEQFF. Here the CDR3 DNA reads TGTGCCAGCAGCTTAGATTCGGGGGGGCCCCACAATGAGCAGTTCTTC.